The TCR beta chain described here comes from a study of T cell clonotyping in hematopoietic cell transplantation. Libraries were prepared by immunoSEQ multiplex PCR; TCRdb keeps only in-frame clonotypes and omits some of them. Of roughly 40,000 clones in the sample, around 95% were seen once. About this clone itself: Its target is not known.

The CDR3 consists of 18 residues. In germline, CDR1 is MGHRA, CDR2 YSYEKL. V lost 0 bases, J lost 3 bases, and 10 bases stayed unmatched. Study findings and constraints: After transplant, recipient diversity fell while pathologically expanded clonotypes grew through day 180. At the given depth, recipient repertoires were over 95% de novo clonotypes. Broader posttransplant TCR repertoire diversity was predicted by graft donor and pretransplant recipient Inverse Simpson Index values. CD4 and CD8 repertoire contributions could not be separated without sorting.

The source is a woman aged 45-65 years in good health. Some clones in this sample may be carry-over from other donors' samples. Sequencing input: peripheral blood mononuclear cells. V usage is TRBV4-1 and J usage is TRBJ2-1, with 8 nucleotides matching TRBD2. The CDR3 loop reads CASSQDRVAGPYYNEQFF. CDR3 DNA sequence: TGCGCCAGCAGCCAAGATCGGGTAGCGGGGCCCTACTACAATGAGCAGTTCTTC.